This T cell receptor (beta chain) appears in the sequencing data of a study of T cells after yellow fever vaccination. Across the study: Where fractions had low cell numbers, libraries were prepared from them with the SMART-Seq v4 Ultra Low Input RNA kit.

Note on this clonotype: Its specificity is not known.

As TCR cDNA was made by 5'RACE template switching, a universal primer site and UMIs were added. One entry per CDR3 protein results from TCRdb running MiXCR on the 5' RACE reads. This table holds 120,000 or so distinct CDR3 sequences, 7.5% to 10% found once. CDR3 length equals 14 residues. The V end was cut by 0 bases, the J end by 3 bases, with 6 bases between. Study observations and caveats: Booster samples showed a return of most primary-vaccination clones (almost 97% CD4, 88% CD8).

The TCR was taken from a man aged 18 to 30 who received the YFV17D yellow fever vaccine. This material consisted of CD8+ T cells sorted from PBMCs, taken on the day of the yellow fever booster vaccination. The genes are TRBV12-3 or TRBV12-4 and TRBJ2-1, with D uncertain. In DNA form, the CDR3 reads TGTGCCAGCAGTTTAGCCACCGTCTACAATGAGCAGTTCTTC. Its translation: CASSLATVYNEQFF.